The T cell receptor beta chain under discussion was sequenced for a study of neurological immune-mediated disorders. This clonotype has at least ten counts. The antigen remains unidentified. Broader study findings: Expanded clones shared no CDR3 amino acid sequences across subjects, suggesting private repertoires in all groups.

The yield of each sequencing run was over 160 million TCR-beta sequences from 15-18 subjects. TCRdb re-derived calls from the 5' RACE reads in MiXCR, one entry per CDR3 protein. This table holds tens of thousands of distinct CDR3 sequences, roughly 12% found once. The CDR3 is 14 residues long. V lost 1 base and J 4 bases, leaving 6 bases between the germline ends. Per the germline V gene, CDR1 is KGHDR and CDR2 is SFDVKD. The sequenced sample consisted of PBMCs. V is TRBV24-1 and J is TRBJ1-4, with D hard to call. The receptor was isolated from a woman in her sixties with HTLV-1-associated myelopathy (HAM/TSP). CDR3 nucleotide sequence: TGTGCCACCAGTGATTTAGCCGATAATGAAAAACTGTTTTTT. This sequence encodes CATSDLADNEKLFF.